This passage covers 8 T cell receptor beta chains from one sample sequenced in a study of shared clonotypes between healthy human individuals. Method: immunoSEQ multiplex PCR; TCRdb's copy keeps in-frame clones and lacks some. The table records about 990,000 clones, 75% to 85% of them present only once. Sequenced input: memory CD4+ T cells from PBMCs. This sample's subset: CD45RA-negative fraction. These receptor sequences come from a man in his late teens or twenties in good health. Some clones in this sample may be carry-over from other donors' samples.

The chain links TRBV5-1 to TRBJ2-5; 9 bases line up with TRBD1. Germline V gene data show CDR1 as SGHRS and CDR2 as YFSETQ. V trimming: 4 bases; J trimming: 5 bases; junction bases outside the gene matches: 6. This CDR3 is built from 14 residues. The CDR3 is CASSEGTGTETQYF. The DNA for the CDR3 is TGCGCCAGCAGCGAAGGGACAGGGACCGAGACCCAGTACTTC.

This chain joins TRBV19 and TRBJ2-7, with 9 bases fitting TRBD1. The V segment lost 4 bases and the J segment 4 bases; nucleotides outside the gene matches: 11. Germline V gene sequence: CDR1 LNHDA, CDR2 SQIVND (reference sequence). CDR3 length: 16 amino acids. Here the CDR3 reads CASSKTSDRGIYEQYF. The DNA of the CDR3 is TGTGCCAGTAGTAAAACGTCGGACAGGGGCATATACGAGCAGTACTTC.

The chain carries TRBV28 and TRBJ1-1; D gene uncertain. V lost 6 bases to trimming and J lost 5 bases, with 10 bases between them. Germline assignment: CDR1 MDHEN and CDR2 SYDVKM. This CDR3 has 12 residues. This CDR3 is CASRNGETEAFF. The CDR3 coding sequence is TGTGCCAGCAGGAATGGCGAAACTGAAGCTTTCTTT.

The CDR3 protein is CASSYLNSGYEQFF. CDR3 nucleotide sequence: TGTGCCAGCAGTTACCTGAACAGTGGCTATGAGCAGTTCTTC. V gene TRBV6-5 combines with J gene TRBJ2-1; D call uncertain. The CDR3 spans 14 residues. The germline V and J ends were trimmed by 2 bases and 8 bases, with 13 bases remaining between them. The germline V gene encodes CDR1 MNHEY and CDR2 SVGAGI.

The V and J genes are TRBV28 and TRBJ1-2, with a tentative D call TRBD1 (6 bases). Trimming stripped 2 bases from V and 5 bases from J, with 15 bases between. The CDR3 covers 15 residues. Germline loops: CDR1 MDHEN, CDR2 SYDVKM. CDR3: CASSLLQATGYGYTF. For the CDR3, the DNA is TGTGCCAGCAGTTTACTTCAGGCCACAGGGTATGGCTACACCTTC.

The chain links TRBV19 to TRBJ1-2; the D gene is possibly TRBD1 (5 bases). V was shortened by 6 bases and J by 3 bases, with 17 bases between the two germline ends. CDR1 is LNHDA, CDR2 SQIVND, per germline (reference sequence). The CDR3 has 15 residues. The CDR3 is CASSIDPGRHYGYTF. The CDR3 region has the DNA TGTGCCAGTAGCATTGACCCGGGACGGCACTATGGCTACACCTTC.

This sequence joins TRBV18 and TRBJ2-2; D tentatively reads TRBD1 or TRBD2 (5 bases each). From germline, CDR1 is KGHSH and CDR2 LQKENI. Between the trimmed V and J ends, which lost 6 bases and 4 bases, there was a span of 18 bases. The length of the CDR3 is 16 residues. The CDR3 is CASSLAGRAGTGELFF. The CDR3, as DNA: TGTGCCAGCTCCCTCGCCGGCAGGGCGGGCACCGGGGAGCTGTTTTTT.

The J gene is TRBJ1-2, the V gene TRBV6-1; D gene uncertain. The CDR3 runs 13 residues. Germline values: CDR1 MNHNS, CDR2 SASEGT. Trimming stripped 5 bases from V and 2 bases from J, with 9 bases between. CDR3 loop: CASSRAGNYGYTF. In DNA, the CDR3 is TGTGCCAGCAGTCGGGCCGGGAACTATGGCTACACCTTC.